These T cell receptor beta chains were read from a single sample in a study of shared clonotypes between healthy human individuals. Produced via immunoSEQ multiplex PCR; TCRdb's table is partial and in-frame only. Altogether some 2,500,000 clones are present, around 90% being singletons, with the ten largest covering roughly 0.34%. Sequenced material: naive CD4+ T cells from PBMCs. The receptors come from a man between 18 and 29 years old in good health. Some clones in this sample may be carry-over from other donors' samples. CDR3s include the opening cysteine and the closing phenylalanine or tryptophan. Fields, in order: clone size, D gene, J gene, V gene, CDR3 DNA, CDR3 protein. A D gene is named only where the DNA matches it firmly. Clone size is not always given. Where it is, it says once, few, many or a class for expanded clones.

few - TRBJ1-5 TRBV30 TGTGCCTGGCACCCTGGGGAAGGGAACAATCAGCCCCAGCATTTT CAWHPGEGNNQPQHF
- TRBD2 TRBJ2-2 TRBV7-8 TGTGCCAGCAGCACCCGGACTAGCGGGAGACCCACCGGGGAGCTGTTTTTT CASSTRTSGRPTGELFF
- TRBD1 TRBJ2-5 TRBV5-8 TGTGCCAGCAGCCCAGGACAGGTCCAAGAGACCCAGTACTTC CASSPGQVQETQYF
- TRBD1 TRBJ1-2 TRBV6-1 TGTGCCAGCAGTGAAGTGGGGGGACGTGGACAGGGGGCCCACCGGGGCGGCTACACCTTC CASSEVGGRGQGAHRGGYTF
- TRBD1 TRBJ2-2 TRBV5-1 TGCGCCAGCAGCATGACAGGGTTGAACACCGGGGAGCTGTTTTTT CASSMTGLNTGELFF
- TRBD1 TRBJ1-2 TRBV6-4 TGTGCCAGCAGAGGACAGGGGGCCCTAGGGGGCTACACCTTC CASRGQGALGGYTF
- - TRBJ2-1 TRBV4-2 TGTGCCAGCAGCCAAGGGTTAGCGGCGTTAACGGAGCAGTTCTTC CASSQGLAALTEQFF
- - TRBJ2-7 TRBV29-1 TGCAGCGTTGAACAGGGAATCTCCTACGAGCAGTACTTC CSVEQGISYEQYF
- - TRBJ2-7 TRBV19 TGTGCCAGTAGCCGTGTGGGGTCCCTCTCCTACGAGCAGTACTTC CASSRVGSLSYEQYF
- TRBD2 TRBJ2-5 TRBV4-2 TGTGCCAGCAGCCAAGTGATAGCGGGAGAACAAGAGACCCAGTACTTC CASSQVIAGEQETQYF
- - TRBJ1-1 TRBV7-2 TGTGCCAGCAGCTTAGATGGGGGTAACACTGAAGCTTTCTTT CASSLDGGNTEAFF
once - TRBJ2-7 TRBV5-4 TGTGCCAGCAGCTCCCTGACAACGACGCGATCCTACGAGCAGTACTTC CASSSLTTTRSYEQYF
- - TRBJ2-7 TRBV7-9 TGTGCCAGCAGCTTAGCCCTGGGGCAGGGCTACGACGAGCAGTACTTC CASSLALGQGYDEQYF
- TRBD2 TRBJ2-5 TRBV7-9 TGTGCCAGCAGCTTAGAGGGACTAGCGGGAGGAGAGACCCAGTACTTC CASSLEGLAGGETQYF
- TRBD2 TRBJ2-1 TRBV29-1 TGCAGCGCCCGAAAGCGGGAGCTCTCCTACAATGAGCAGTTCTTC CSARKRELSYNEQFF
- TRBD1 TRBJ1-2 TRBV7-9 TGTGCCAGCAGCCTGCTGACAGGGCCCTATGGCTACACCTTC CASSLLTGPYGYTF
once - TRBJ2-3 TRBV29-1 TGCAGCGCCCAGGGTGTTGGCTGGACAGATACGCAGTATTTT CSAQGVGWTDTQYF
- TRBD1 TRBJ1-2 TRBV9 TGTGCCAGCAGCGCTCCGGGACAGGGTTATGGCTACACCTTC CASSAPGQGYGYTF